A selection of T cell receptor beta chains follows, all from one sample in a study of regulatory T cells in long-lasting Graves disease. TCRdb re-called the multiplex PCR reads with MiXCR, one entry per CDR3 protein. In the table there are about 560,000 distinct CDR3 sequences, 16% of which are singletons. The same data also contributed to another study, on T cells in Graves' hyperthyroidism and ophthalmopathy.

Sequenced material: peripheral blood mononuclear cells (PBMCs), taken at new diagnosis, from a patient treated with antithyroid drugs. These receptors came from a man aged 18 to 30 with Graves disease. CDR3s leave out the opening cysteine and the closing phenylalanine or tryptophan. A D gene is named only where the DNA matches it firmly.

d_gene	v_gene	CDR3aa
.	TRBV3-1	ASSRGESGNTIY
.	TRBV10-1	ASSDYTGELF
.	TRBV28	ASSFRGSTGELF
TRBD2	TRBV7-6	ASSLEGLVYEQY
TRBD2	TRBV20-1	SAVVSGAYNEQF
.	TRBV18	ASSRNGEGEQY
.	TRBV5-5	ASSFGGGETGELF
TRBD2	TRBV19	ASSTEVGSGSVSYNEQF
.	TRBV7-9	ASSKEYQETQY
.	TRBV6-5	ASSYSGEDNYGYT
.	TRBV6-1	ASSEAAVYSNQPQH
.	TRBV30	AWSPADSAYEQY
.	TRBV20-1	SASRAPDRQY
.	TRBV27	ASSRGGQSSYNEQF
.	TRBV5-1	ASSSPAGDTQY
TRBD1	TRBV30	AWRQGLNTEAF
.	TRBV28	ASRPNYGYT
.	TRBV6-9	ASSYGAGTLEQY
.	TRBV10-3	ATQGEGYNEQF
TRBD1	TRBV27	ASSPAGTGVVGETQY
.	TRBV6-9	ASSYGGNEQY
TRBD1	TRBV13	ASKHRGSNQPQH
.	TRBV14	ASSPLGPSSGNTIY
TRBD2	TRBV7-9	ASSLMSSGRSDTQY
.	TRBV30	AWSPSGPSYNEQF
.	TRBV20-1	SARWGSGHSYEQY
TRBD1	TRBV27	ASSLSPRQGFRGYT
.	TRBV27	ASSLDRSSGANVLT
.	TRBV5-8	ASSLSWQGILGTYEQY
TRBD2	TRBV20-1	SAPMPERYTTRAGGDTQY
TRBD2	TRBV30	AWSAGTSGLPFTDTQY
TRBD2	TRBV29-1	SVEFYDLGGEEDEQF
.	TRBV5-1	ASSLEDNTDTQY
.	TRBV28	ASSLPYIGRAGTGANVLT
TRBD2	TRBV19	ASTGGRADEQY
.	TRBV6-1	ASSEGSRVANEKLF
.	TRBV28	ASSLSDFYEQY
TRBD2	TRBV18	ASSRTSGRADEQF
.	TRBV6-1	ASSTGPAYYGYT
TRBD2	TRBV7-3	ASSSGTTPSTDTQY
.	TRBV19	ASSPGFVVPGGNQPQH
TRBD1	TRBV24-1	ATSDPGTGDEQY
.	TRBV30	AWSSYNQGPQH
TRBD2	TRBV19	ASSAGTSVLGASYEQY
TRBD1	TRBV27	ASSLGTGVGGGYT
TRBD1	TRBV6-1	ASSRQGPLSYNEQF
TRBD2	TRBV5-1	ASSFPELAGAADTQY
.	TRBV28	ASSHRDSYEQY
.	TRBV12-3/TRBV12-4	ASSPPGPRADTQY
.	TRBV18	ASSPSQSLEQY
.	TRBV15	ATSSGTGSTDTQY
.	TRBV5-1	ASSLTGTDSYNEQF